The clone carrying this TCR beta chain appeared a few times. There are 15 residues in the CDR3. CDR1 is SGHTA and CDR2 is FQGNSA in the germline V gene. V lost 1 base to trimming and J lost 7 bases; unmatched junction nucleotides: 5. The data were obtained in a study of blood T cell repertoires in COVID-19. As for the study in general: The United States, Italy and Spain were the sources of the acute and convalescent COVID-19 samples.

The protocol was immunoSEQ multiplex PCR, while the TCRdb copy is restricted to in-frame clones and leaves out a portion. The sample carries fewer than 200,000 clones, 88% recorded once. The study drew participants aged roughly 18 to 89 years from 24 US areas. Cohorts were assigned according to the clinical history that participants reported. Resolution of symptoms, clearance, or two negative PCRs was present in recovered Cohort 3 donors. The source is a woman aged 18-29 years who had recovered from COVID-19. V and J are TRBV7-2 and TRBJ2-1, with 9 nucleotides matching TRBD2. Sequenced material: PBMCs or T cells enriched from blood (not recorded which). The CDR3 nucleotides are TGTGCCAGCAGCTTAGGTCTCCTAGCGGGGAATGAGCAGTTCTTC. Translated: CASSLGLLAGNEQFF.